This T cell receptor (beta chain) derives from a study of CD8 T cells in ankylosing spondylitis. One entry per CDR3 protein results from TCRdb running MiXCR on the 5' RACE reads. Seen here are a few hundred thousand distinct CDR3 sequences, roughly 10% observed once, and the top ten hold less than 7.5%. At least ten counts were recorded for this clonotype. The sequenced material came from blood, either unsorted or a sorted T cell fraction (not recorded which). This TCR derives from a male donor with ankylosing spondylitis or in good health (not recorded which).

The CDR3: CSVVRGQGREQYF. In DNA, the CDR3 is TGCAGCGTTGTAAGGGGGCAGGGCCGTGAGCAGTACTTC. The chain employs TRBV29-1 and TRBJ2-7, with 7 bases identical to TRBD1. This CDR3 has 13 residues. The V gene's germline CDR1 is SQVTM and CDR2 ANQGSEA. After removal of 4 bases from V and 7 bases from J, the junction contained 10 bases not matched to a gene.